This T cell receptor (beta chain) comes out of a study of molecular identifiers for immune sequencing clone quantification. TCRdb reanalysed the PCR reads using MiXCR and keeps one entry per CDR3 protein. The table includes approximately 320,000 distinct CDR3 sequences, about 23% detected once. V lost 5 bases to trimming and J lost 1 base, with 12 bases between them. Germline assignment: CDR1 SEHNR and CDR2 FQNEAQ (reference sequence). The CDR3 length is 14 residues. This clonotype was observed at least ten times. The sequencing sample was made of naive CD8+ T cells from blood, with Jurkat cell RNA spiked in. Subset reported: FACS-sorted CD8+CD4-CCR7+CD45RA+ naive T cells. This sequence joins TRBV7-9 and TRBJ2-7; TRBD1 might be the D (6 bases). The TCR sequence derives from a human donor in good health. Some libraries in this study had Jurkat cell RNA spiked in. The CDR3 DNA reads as TGTGCCAGCAGCCCGGACAGAGAATCCTACGAGCAGTACTTC. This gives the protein CASSPDRESYEQYF.